Below are 8 T cell receptor beta chains sequenced from a single sample in a study of regulatory T cells in long-lasting Graves disease. Time point specified: newly diagnosed GD, antithyroid drugs for less than 3 months. RNA isolated from PBMCs was used to make the TCR library. Combining iRepertoire HTBI primers with Arm-PCR of CDR3 regions, the authors built TCR beta libraries. Using its own MiXCR run on the multiplex PCR reads, TCRdb lists one record per CDR3 protein. Of some 400,000 distinct CDR3 sequences in the sample, 15% are singletons; the top ten hold roughly 17%. These data also formed part of another study, on T cells in Graves' hyperthyroidism and ophthalmopathy.

Sequences were derived from peripheral blood mononuclear cells (PBMCs), sampled at new diagnosis, from a patient treated with antithyroid drugs. These receptors originate from a woman aged 25 to 39 with Graves disease.

This clonotype has ten or more counts. The chain employs TRBV12-3 or TRBV12-4 and TRBJ2-7, with 8 bases aligning to TRBD1. This CDR3 spans 14 amino acids. Trimming at V came to 4 bases and at J to 3 bases, leaving 5 bases not matched to a gene. This chain's CDR3 is CASSSRTGFYEQYF. The CDR3 DNA reads TGTGCCAGCAGTTCGAGGACAGGGTTCTACGAGCAGTACTTC.

This clonotype was seen at least ten times. This chain connects TRBV24-1 to TRBJ2-1, with TRBD2 identical over 7 bases. Germline values: CDR1 KGHDR, CDR2 SFDVKD. The CDR3 has 17 amino acids. V lost 0 bases and J lost 0; bases outside the gene matches: 4. In DNA form, the CDR3 reads TGTGCCACCAGTGATTTGAGCGGGGCAGGCTCCTACAATGAGCAGTTCTTC. As protein: CATSDLSGAGSYNEQFF.

This clonotype was found a few times. The rearrangement joins TRBV5-1 to TRBJ2-1; D ambiguous. Germline V gene data show CDR1 as SGHRS and CDR2 as YFSETQ. The CDR3 spans 13 residues. With 5 bases removed from V and 8 bases from J, the gap between germline ends came to 14 bases. The CDR3: CASSGVGMDEQFF. In nucleotides, the CDR3 is TGCGCCAGCAGTGGGGTGGGAATGGATGAGCAGTTCTTC.

This clonotype was picked up many times. The chain uses TRBV7-9 and TRBJ2-5; 8 bases align to TRBD2. J was trimmed by 5 bases and V by 3 bases; bases with no gene match: 8. Germline CDR1 is SEHNR and CDR2 is FQNEAQ (reference sequence). This CDR3 is built from 15 residues. The CDR3 loop is CASSFLAGGSETQYF. In nucleotides, the CDR3 is TGTGCCAGCAGCTTCCTCGCGGGAGGTTCCGAGACCCAGTACTTC.

This clonotype appeared many times. This chain connects TRBV12-5 to TRBJ2-1, with D possibly matching TRBD1 (6 bases). Trimming stripped 1 base from V and 2 bases from J, with 15 bases between. This CDR3 spans 17 amino acids. Germline lookup yields CDR1 LGHNT and CDR2 FRNRAP. The CDR3 reads CASGLGGQKPTYNEQFF. Here the CDR3 DNA reads TGTGCTAGTGGTTTGGGCGGACAGAAACCTACCTACAATGAGCAGTTCTTC.

The sample holds a few counts of this clonotype. This chain joins TRBV29-1 and TRBJ2-7, with 9 positions matching TRBD2. Germline V gene data show CDR1 as SQVTM and CDR2 as ANQGSEA. This CDR3 contains 13 residues. The trim removed 4 bases at V and 7 bases at J, leaving 8 bases unmatched. DNA for the CDR3: TGCAGCGTTGTATTAGCGGGAGAAGGTGAGCAGTACTTC. Its translation: CSVVLAGEGEQYF.

This clonotype was observed many times. The rearrangement uses TRBV30 and TRBJ1-5; no firm D call. This CDR3 has 12 amino acids. Germline lookup yields CDR1 GTSNPN and CDR2 SVGIG (reference sequence). The V end was cut by 0 bases, the J end by 6 bases, with 6 bases between. CDR3 nucleotides: TGTGCCTGGAGTGTACGGAGTCAGCCCCAGCATTTT. It specifies CAWSVRSQPQHF.

This clonotype was recorded many times. The chain is built from TRBV13 and TRBJ2-1, with 7 bases lining up with TRBD2. Germline trimming cut 0 bases from V and 0 bases from J; bases unmatched to any gene: 2. The CDR3 consists of 16 residues. Germline assignment: CDR1 PRHDT and CDR2 FYEKMQ (reference sequence). DNA of the CDR3: TGTGCCAGCAGCTTAGGGCGGGAGAGCTCCTACAATGAGCAGTTCTTC. Translating it yields CASSLGRESSYNEQFF.